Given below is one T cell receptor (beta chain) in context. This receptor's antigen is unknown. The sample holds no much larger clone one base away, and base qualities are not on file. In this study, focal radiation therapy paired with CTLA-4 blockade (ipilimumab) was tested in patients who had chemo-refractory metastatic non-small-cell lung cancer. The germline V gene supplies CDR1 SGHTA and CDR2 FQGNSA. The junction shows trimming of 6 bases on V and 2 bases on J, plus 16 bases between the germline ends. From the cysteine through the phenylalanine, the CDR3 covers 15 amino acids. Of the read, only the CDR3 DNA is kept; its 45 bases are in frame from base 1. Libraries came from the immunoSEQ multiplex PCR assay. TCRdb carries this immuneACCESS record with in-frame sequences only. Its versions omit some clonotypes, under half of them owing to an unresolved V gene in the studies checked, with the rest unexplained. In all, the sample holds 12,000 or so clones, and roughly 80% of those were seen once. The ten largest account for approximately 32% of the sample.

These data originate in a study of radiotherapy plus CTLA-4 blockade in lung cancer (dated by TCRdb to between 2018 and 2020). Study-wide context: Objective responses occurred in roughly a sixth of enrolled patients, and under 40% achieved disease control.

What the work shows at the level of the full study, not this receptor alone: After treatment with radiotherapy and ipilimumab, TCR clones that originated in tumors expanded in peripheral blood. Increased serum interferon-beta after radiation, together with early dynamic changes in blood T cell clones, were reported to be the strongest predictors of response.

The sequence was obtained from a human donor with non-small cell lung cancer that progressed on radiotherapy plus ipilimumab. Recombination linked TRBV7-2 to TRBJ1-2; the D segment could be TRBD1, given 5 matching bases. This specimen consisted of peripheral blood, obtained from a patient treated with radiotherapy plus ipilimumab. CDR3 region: CASSVGQGGNYGYTF. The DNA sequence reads TGTGCCAGCAGTGTGGGGCAGGGCGGCAACTATGGCTACACCTTC.